The clone carrying this T cell receptor (beta chain) showed up just a few times. Its antigen is unidentified. The sample is drawn from a study of T cell repertoires in cytomegalovirus infection. Overall study: Recently described HLA-C-restricted plus well-studied HLA-B-restricted CMV epitopes were used. An indication of both CMV infection and matching HLA type came from public TCR beta signatures. The study, taken as a whole, reports: CMV-specific TCR beta clonotypes restricted by HLA-C dominated the ex vivo response. Accumulated public TCR beta family frequency recognized individuals carrying CMV together with the relevant HLA.

CDR3 length: 14 residues. The V end lost 4 bases, the J end lost 4 bases, and 13 bases lay between the germline ends. TCRdb fed the reads into MiXCR, producing one record per CDR3 protein. The sample includes around 770,000 distinct CDR3 sequences, 25% to 35% of them seen just once. The origin of this receptor is a human donor in good health (CMV status not recorded). Some clones in this sample may be carry-over from other donors' samples. V and J are TRBV12-3 or TRBV12-4 and TRBJ2-5; perhaps TRBD1 as D (6 bases). Source: cultured CD8+ T cells from PBMCs, taken from culture after CMV antigen stimulation. CDR3 DNA: TGTGCCAGCAGTTCGGACAGTGGGGTAGAGACCCAGTACTTC. Translation: CASSSDSGVETQYF.